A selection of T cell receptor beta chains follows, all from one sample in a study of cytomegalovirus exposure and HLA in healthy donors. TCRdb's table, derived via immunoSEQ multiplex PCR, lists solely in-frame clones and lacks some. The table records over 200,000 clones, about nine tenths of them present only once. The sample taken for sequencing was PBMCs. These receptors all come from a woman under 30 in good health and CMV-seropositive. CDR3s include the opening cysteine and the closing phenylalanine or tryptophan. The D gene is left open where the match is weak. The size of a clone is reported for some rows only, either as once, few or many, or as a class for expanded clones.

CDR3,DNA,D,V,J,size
CASSNFPIFGETQYF,TGTGCCAGCAGCAACTTTCCCATCTTTGGAGAGACCCAGTACTTC,NA,TRBV27,TRBJ2-5,NA
CASSLGTSLGEQYF,TGCGCCAGCAGCCTTGGGACTAGCCTGGGCGAGCAGTACTTC,TRBD2,TRBV5-1,TRBJ2-7,NA
CASSSSRLAGEETQYF,TGTGCCAGCAGTTCCTCCCGACTAGCGGGAGAAGAGACCCAGTACTTC,TRBD2,TRBV28,TRBJ2-5,NA
CASSVAGKTGELFF,TGTGCCAGTAGTGTGGCGGGCAAGACCGGGGAGCTGTTTTTT,NA,TRBV19,TRBJ2-2,NA
CASSFARYEFF,TGTGCCAGCAGTTTTGCCCGGTACGAGTTCTTC,NA,TRBV27,TRBJ2-1,NA
CASSLGQVGTDTQYF,TGTGCCAGCAGCTTAGGGCAGGTTGGTACAGATACGCAGTATTTT,NA,TRBV7-2,TRBJ2-3,NA
CASSRGFGSYNEQFF,TGCGCCAGCAGCCGGGGGTTCGGCTCCTACAATGAGCAGTTCTTC,NA,TRBV5-1,TRBJ2-1,NA
CASSIISGREFF,TGTGCCAGCAGTATTATTAGCGGGAGGGAGTTCTTC,TRBD2,TRBV5-4,TRBJ2-1,NA
CASSEMGLVSGELFF,TGTGCCAGCAGTGAGATGGGACTAGTTTCCGGGGAGCTGTTTTTT,TRBD2,TRBV2,TRBJ2-2,NA
CASSDYRAGYEQYF,TGTGCCAGCAGTGACTACAGGGCCGGCTACGAGCAGTACTTC,NA,TRBV2,TRBJ2-7,NA
CASSLGASGYFYPYEQYF,TGTGCCAGCAGTTTAGGGGCTAGCGGGTACTTCTACCCCTACGAGCAGTACTTC,TRBD2,TRBV28,TRBJ2-7,NA
CASSLPPRQGNYEQYF,TGTGCCAGCAGTTTACCCCCGCGACAGGGTAACTACGAGCAGTACTTC,TRBD1,TRBV6-5,TRBJ2-7,NA
CASRRLAGEPNTGELFF,TGCGCCAGCCGAAGACTAGCGGGAGAGCCGAACACCGGGGAGCTGTTTTTT,TRBD2,TRBV5-1,TRBJ2-2,NA
CASSLAADSSGNTIYF,TGTGCCAGCAGCTTGGCGGCGGATAGCTCTGGAAACACCATATATTTT,NA,TRBV5-6,TRBJ1-3,NA
CASRDRGPYEQYF,TGTGCCAGTAGGGACAGGGGACCCTACGAGCAGTACTTC,TRBD1,TRBV19,TRBJ2-7,few
CASSDRGRLPYGYTF,TGTGCCAGCTCGGACAGGGGGCGTCTCCCCTATGGCTACACCTTC,TRBD1,TRBV28,TRBJ1-2,NA
CASSLPAGEQQFF,TGTGCCAGCTCCCTTCCGGCGGGAGAGCAGCAGTTCTTC,TRBD2,TRBV18,TRBJ2-1,NA
CASSISFGMTDTQYF,TGTGCCAGCAGTATCTCATTCGGGATGACAGATACGCAGTATTTT,NA,TRBV27,TRBJ2-3,NA
CASSEAIGGNQPQHF,TGTGCCAGCAGTGAAGCGATAGGGGGCAATCAGCCCCAGCATTTT,NA,TRBV6-1,TRBJ1-5,NA
CASSPRDKGSQETQYF,TGTGCCAGCAGTCCACGGGACAAGGGGTCCCAAGAGACCCAGTACTTC,NA,TRBV27,TRBJ2-5,NA
CASSVDKYSSYNEQFF,TGTGCCAGCAGCGTAGATAAGTATAGCTCCTACAATGAGCAGTTCTTC,NA,TRBV9,TRBJ2-1,NA
CASRGVGGAATYEQYF,TGTGCCAGCCGAGGGGTCGGGGGGGCGGCTACCTACGAGCAGTACTTC,TRBD2,TRBV2,TRBJ2-7,NA
CASSLGRYTEAFF,TGTGCCAGCAGTTTAGGGAGGTACACTGAAGCTTTCTTT,NA,TRBV27,TRBJ1-1,once
CSVEDLNTEAFF,TGCAGCGTTGAGGACTTGAACACTGAAGCTTTCTTT,NA,TRBV29-1,TRBJ1-1,NA
CASSLGQGALYEQYF,TGTGCCAGCAGCCTCGGACAGGGGGCTCTCTACGAGCAGTACTTC,TRBD1,TRBV11-2,TRBJ2-7,NA
CASIKPDSDQPQHF,TGTGCCAGTATTAAGCCGGACAGTGATCAGCCCCAGCATTTT,NA,TRBV6-1,TRBJ1-5,NA
CASVPYGTGQGASWDTGELFF,TGCGCCAGCGTCCCATACGGTACAGGACAGGGGGCTAGCTGGGACACCGGGGAGCTGTTTTTT,TRBD1,TRBV5-1,TRBJ2-2,few
CASSLRPGHSGNTIYF,TGTGCCAGCAGCTTAAGGCCAGGACACTCTGGAAACACCATATATTTT,NA,TRBV7-8,TRBJ1-3,NA
CASSTRLADQETQYF,TGTGCCAGCAGCACACGACTAGCGGACCAAGAGACCCAGTACTTC,TRBD2,TRBV11-2,TRBJ2-5,NA
CASSPQNPQGALDYGYTF,TGTGCCAGCAGCCCGCAAAACCCACAGGGGGCATTGGACTATGGCTACACCTTC,NA,TRBV21-1,TRBJ1-2,NA
CASSLVGAYGYTF,TGTGCCAGCAGCTTAGTCGGAGCCTATGGCTACACCTTC,NA,TRBV7-8,TRBJ1-2,few
CASSLVGTGANYGYTF,TGTGCCAGCAGCTTGGTTGGGACAGGAGCTAACTATGGCTACACCTTC,TRBD1,TRBV5-4,TRBJ1-2,NA
CASSLGSEGEQYF,TGTGCCAGCAGCTTGGGATCTGAGGGAGAGCAGTACTTC,NA,TRBV5-4,TRBJ2-7,NA
CASSAPGQGLNYGYTF,TGTGCCAGCAGTGCGCCGGGACAGGGACTGAACTATGGCTACACCTTC,TRBD1,TRBV6-1,TRBJ1-2,NA
CASSETGRTNTGELFF,TGTGCCAGCAGTGAAACAGGGCGAACGAACACCGGGGAGCTGTTTTTT,NA,TRBV6-4,TRBJ2-2,many
CASSMEGQGRDTQYF,TGTGCCAGTAGTATGGAGGGACAGGGCCGGGATACGCAGTATTTT,TRBD1,TRBV19,TRBJ2-3,once
CASSLTGGISYEQYF,TGTGCCAGCAGTCTCACAGGGGGCATTTCCTACGAGCAGTACTTC,TRBD1,TRBV27,TRBJ2-7,NA
CASRPTGTGDTGELFF,TGTGCCAGCAGGCCTACCGGGACAGGTGACACCGGGGAGCTGTTTTTT,TRBD1,TRBV7-7,TRBJ2-2,NA
CASSLVETPSNYGYTF,TGCGCCAGCAGCTTGGTCGAAACACCCTCTAACTATGGCTACACCTTC,NA,TRBV5-1,TRBJ1-2,NA
CASSRTGETDTQYF,TGTGCCAGCAGTAGGACAGGGGAAACAGATACGCAGTATTTT,TRBD1,TRBV7-6,TRBJ2-3,NA
CVLRGGRTHEQYF,TGTGTCCTCCGGGGAGGGAGAACCCACGAGCAGTACTTC,TRBD2,TRBV30,TRBJ2-7,NA